Listed below are T cell receptor beta chains from one sample, sequenced in a study of blood T cell repertoires in COVID-19. Profiling relied on immunoSEQ multiplex PCR, and the TCRdb table lists in-frame clones only, not all of them. Of 310,000 or so clones detected, around 87% appear once; the ten largest clones hold 2% to 2.5%. The sample consisted of peripheral blood. Receptors originate from a woman aged 45-65 years who had recovered from COVID-19. CDR3s include the opening cysteine and the closing phenylalanine or tryptophan. Each record gives: J gene, D gene, clone size, V gene, CDR3 protein, CDR3 DNA. The D gene is left open where the match is weak. The listing skips clone size in some rows; elsewhere it reads once, few, many or a size class.

J: TRBJ2-1
D: TRBD2
size: NA
V: TRBV19
CDR3: CATGTSVYNEQFF
DNA: TGTGCCACCGGGACTAGCGTTTACAATGAGCAGTTCTTC

J: TRBJ2-7
D: TRBD2
size: once
V: TRBV10-3
CDR3: CAISPGLAGGHEQYF
DNA: TGTGCCATCAGTCCGGGACTAGCGGGAGGTCACGAGCAGTACTTC

J: TRBJ2-7
D: NA
size: NA
V: TRBV10-3
CDR3: CAISVRGDEQYF
DNA: TGTGCCATCAGTGTCAGGGGGGACGAGCAGTACTTC

J: TRBJ2-7
D: TRBD1
size: once
V: TRBV6-5
CDR3: CATRARTGFHEQYF
DNA: TGTGCTACTCGGGCGAGGACAGGGTTCCACGAGCAGTACTTC

J: TRBJ2-2
D: TRBD2
size: NA
V: TRBV9
CDR3: CASSYGLAGGPATGELFF
DNA: TGTGCCAGCAGCTACGGACTAGCGGGAGGGCCTGCCACCGGGGAGCTGTTTTTT

J: TRBJ2-7
D: TRBD2
size: NA
V: TRBV11-2
CDR3: CASSLDPPLAGARDEQYF
DNA: TGTGCCAGCAGCTTAGATCCCCCTCTAGCGGGAGCTCGCGACGAGCAGTACTTC

J: TRBJ2-7
D: TRBD2
size: NA
V: TRBV9
CDR3: CASSPGRSTGEQYF
DNA: TGTGCCAGCAGCCCCGGGAGGAGCACTGGCGAGCAGTACTTC

J: TRBJ1-1
D: NA
size: NA
V: TRBV6-5
CDR3: CASSIRDRYTEAFF
DNA: TGTGCCAGCAGTATTCGCGACAGATACACTGAAGCTTTCTTT

J: TRBJ2-1
D: NA
size: few
V: TRBV5-1
CDR3: CASSLEGRRGLAQFF
DNA: TGCGCCAGCAGCTTGGAGGGCCGCCGCGGACTGGCGCAGTTCTTC

J: TRBJ2-1
D: TRBD2
size: NA
V: TRBV28
CDR3: CASSPTGRVRNNEQFF
DNA: TGTGCCAGCAGCCCGACTGGGAGGGTGAGAAACAATGAGCAGTTCTTC

J: TRBJ2-3
D: NA
size: once
V: TRBV18
CDR3: CASSSQGTTITTDTQYF
DNA: TGTGCCAGCTCGTCCCAGGGGACTACAATTACCACAGATACGCAGTATTTT

J: TRBJ1-2
D: TRBD1
size: NA
V: TRBV3-1/TRBV3-2
CDR3: CASSLLDRGDYGYTF
DNA: TGTGCCAGCAGCCTATTAGACAGGGGTGACTATGGCTACACCTTC

J: TRBJ1-1
D: NA
size: NA
V: TRBV30
CDR3: CAWSRSRPGTEAFF
DNA: TGTGCCTGGAGTCGGTCTAGACCTGGGACTGAAGCTTTCTTT

J: TRBJ1-1
D: NA
size: NA
V: TRBV7-9
CDR3: CASSAGREDRKAFF
DNA: TGTGCCAGCTCGGCAGGGCGCGAGGATCGAAAAGCTTTCTTT

J: TRBJ1-1
D: TRBD1
size: NA
V: TRBV4-1
CDR3: CASSRPGTGPGEAFF
DNA: TGCGCCAGCAGCCGTCCAGGGACAGGCCCAGGGGAAGCTTTCTTT

J: TRBJ2-1
D: TRBD2
size: NA
V: TRBV2
CDR3: CASQAGGSYNEQFF
DNA: TGTGCCAGTCAAGCGGGGGGTTCTTACAATGAGCAGTTCTTC

J: TRBJ1-3
D: TRBD1
size: NA
V: TRBV18
CDR3: CASSATQGAAAGNTIYF
DNA: TGTGCCAGCTCCGCGACTCAGGGGGCGGCTGCCGGAAACACCATATATTTT

J: TRBJ2-3
D: TRBD2
size: NA
V: TRBV10-3
CDR3: CAISDGASGKGGTDTQYF
DNA: TGTGCCATCAGTGACGGGGCTAGCGGGAAGGGAGGCACAGATACGCAGTATTTT

J: TRBJ1-1
D: NA
size: NA
V: TRBV7-9
CDR3: CASSLAGGTMNTEAFF
DNA: TGTGCCAGCAGCTTAGCGGGAGGAACCATGAACACTGAAGCTTTCTTT

J: TRBJ2-7
D: TRBD1
size: NA
V: TRBV15
CDR3: CATSHSGGPTYEQYF
DNA: TGTGCCACCAGCCACTCAGGGGGCCCTACCTACGAGCAGTACTTC

J: TRBJ1-2
D: TRBD1
size: NA
V: TRBV19
CDR3: CASSLRDRDGYTF
DNA: TGTGCCAGTAGTCTCCGGGACAGGGACGGCTACACCTTC

J: TRBJ2-3
D: TRBD2
size: NA
V: TRBV9
CDR3: CASSVGGGEGDTQYF
DNA: TGTGCCAGCAGCGTAGGCGGGGGGGAGGGAGATACGCAGTATTTT

J: TRBJ1-2
D: NA
size: NA
V: TRBV5-6
CDR3: CASVGRGLYGYTF
DNA: TGTGCCAGTGTGGGGCGCGGACTATATGGCTACACCTTC

J: TRBJ2-1
D: TRBD2
size: NA
V: TRBV20-1
CDR3: CSASGLLAGVNEQFF
DNA: TGCAGTGCTAGTGGCTTGCTAGCGGGAGTCAATGAGCAGTTCTTC

J: TRBJ2-4
D: TRBD1
size: NA
V: TRBV19
CDR3: CASSLQGQGNIQYF
DNA: TGTGCCAGTAGTCTCCAGGGACAGGGCAACATTCAGTACTTC

J: TRBJ1-5
D: NA
size: NA
V: TRBV6-6
CDR3: CASSYSKGVRDQPQHF
DNA: TGTGCCAGCAGTTACTCGAAAGGGGTTAGGGATCAGCCCCAGCATTTT

J: TRBJ1-2
D: NA
size: NA
V: TRBV9
CDR3: CASSGQGYGYTF
DNA: TGTGCCAGCAGCGGACAAGGCTATGGCTACACCTTC

J: TRBJ2-4
D: TRBD1
size: NA
V: TRBV7-3
CDR3: CASSLHGTGSLGAKNIQYF
DNA: TGTGCCAGCAGCTTACATGGGACAGGGTCCCTTGGAGCCAAAAACATTCAGTACTTC

J: TRBJ2-2
D: TRBD2
size: NA
V: TRBV7-2
CDR3: CASSLGMGLAVPGELFF
DNA: TGTGCCAGCAGCTTAGGGATGGGACTAGCGGTACCCGGGGAGCTGTTTTTT

J: TRBJ1-2
D: NA
size: once
V: TRBV6-5
CDR3: CASSTGQRTNYGYTF
DNA: TGTGCCAGCAGCACCGGACAGCGTACTAACTATGGCTACACCTTC

J: TRBJ1-1
D: NA
size: NA
V: TRBV7-2
CDR3: CASSSAPWVWATEAFF
DNA: TGTGCCAGCAGCTCAGCGCCGTGGGTGTGGGCCACTGAAGCTTTCTTT

J: TRBJ1-1
D: TRBD1
size: NA
V: TRBV7-9
CDR3: CASSRTTGLNTEAFF
DNA: TGTGCCAGCAGCCGAACGACAGGGTTGAACACTGAAGCTTTCTTT

J: TRBJ1-2
D: NA
size: NA
V: TRBV4-1
CDR3: CASSQEGRKYGYTF
DNA: TGCGCCAGCAGCCAAGAGGGCAGGAAATATGGCTACACCTTC

J: TRBJ1-1
D: NA
size: NA
V: TRBV7-3
CDR3: CASSPLPSGNTEAFF
DNA: TGTGCCAGCAGCCCTCTTCCGAGTGGGAACACTGAAGCTTTCTTT

J: TRBJ1-5
D: TRBD1
size: NA
V: TRBV6-6
CDR3: CASSYGLQGSNQPQHF
DNA: TGTGCCAGCAGTTACGGTCTACAGGGGAGCAATCAGCCCCAGCATTTT

J: TRBJ2-7
D: NA
size: NA
V: TRBV7-2
CDR3: CASSLARGSTGYYEQYF
DNA: TGTGCCAGCAGCTTAGCGAGAGGTAGCACAGGGTACTACGAGCAGTACTTC

J: TRBJ1-2
D: TRBD1
size: few
V: TRBV7-2
CDR3: CASSLGTGGSYGYTF
DNA: TGTGCCAGCAGCTTAGGGACAGGGGGGTCCTATGGCTACACCTTC

J: TRBJ2-5
D: TRBD2
size: NA
V: TRBV4-3
CDR3: CASSQEVAGMLETQYF
DNA: TGCGCCAGCAGCCAAGAAGTAGCGGGGATGTTAGAGACCCAGTACTTC

J: TRBJ2-1
D: TRBD2
size: NA
V: TRBV4-3
CDR3: CASARGGSYNEQFF
DNA: TGCGCCAGCGCCCGCGGGGGCTCCTACAATGAGCAGTTCTTC

J: TRBJ2-3
D: TRBD1
size: NA
V: TRBV11-2
CDR3: CASSPRQGSTDTQYF
DNA: TGTGCCAGCAGCCCGCGACAGGGAAGCACAGATACGCAGTATTTT

J: TRBJ1-2
D: NA
size: NA
V: TRBV28
CDR3: CASGGNRQGKNYGYTF
DNA: TGTGCCAGCGGAGGTAACAGGCAGGGGAAGAACTATGGCTACACCTTC

J: TRBJ1-2
D: TRBD1
size: NA
V: TRBV2
CDR3: CASTFGTGNGYTF
DNA: TGTGCCAGCACTTTCGGGACAGGGAATGGCTACACCTTC

J: TRBJ1-2
D: NA
size: NA
V: TRBV4-3
CDR3: CASSQATALYGYTF
DNA: TGCGCCAGCAGCCAAGCCACAGCCCTCTATGGCTACACCTTC

J: TRBJ2-5
D: NA
size: NA
V: TRBV10-3
CDR3: CAISEFRETQYF
DNA: TGTGCCATCAGTGAGTTCAGAGAGACCCAGTACTTC

J: TRBJ1-1
D: NA
size: NA
V: TRBV2
CDR3: CASSEEGGTEAFF
DNA: TGTGCCAGCAGTGAGGAGGGAGGCACTGAAGCTTTCTTT

J: TRBJ1-1
D: NA
size: NA
V: TRBV5-4
CDR3: CASSLLQGLTAEAFF
DNA: TGTGCCAGCAGCCTTCTACAGGGTTTAACGGCTGAAGCTTTCTTT

J: TRBJ1-2
D: NA
size: NA
V: TRBV3-1/TRBV3-2
CDR3: CASSQVAGGSTF
DNA: NA

J: TRBJ2-5
D: NA
size: few
V: TRBV4-2
CDR3: CASSQESGEETQYF
DNA: TGTGCCAGCAGCCAAGAATCCGGGGAAGAGACCCAGTACTTC

J: TRBJ2-7
D: TRBD2
size: NA
V: TRBV9
CDR3: CASSVAPLAGGLSYEQYF
DNA: TGTGCCAGCAGCGTAGCTCCCCTAGCGGGGGGACTCTCCTACGAGCAGTACTTC

J: TRBJ1-3
D: NA
size: NA
V: TRBV7-9
CDR3: CASSPHPGNTIYF
DNA: TGTGCCAGCAGCCCCCATCCAGGAAACACCATATATTTT

J: TRBJ2-3
D: NA
size: NA
V: TRBV5-4
CDR3: CASSLRGTDTQYF
DNA: TGTGCCAGCAGCTTGCGCGGGACAGATACGCAGTATTTT

J: TRBJ2-2
D: NA
size: NA
V: TRBV5-1
CDR3: CASSFDSRSQRGGELFF
DNA: TGCGCCAGCAGCTTCGACAGCCGATCCCAAAGGGGCGGGGAGCTGTTTTTT

J: TRBJ2-5
D: TRBD2
size: NA
V: TRBV11-3
CDR3: CASSDGTRGGETQYF
DNA: TGTGCCAGCAGCGACGGGACGCGGGGGGGAGAGACCCAGTACTTC

J: TRBJ1-5
D: NA
size: NA
V: TRBV10-3
CDR3: CAISDRAGGHQPQHF
DNA: TGTGCCATCAGTGACAGAGCGGGGGGCCATCAGCCCCAGCATTTT

J: TRBJ2-3
D: TRBD1
size: NA
V: TRBV29-1
CDR3: CSARQGDTQYF
DNA: TGCAGCGCCAGACAGGGAGATACGCAGTATTTT

J: TRBJ1-1
D: NA
size: NA
V: TRBV30
CDR3: CAWGRALTTEAFF
DNA: TGTGCCTGGGGGAGGGCCCTGACCACTGAAGCTTTCTTT

J: TRBJ1-1
D: NA
size: NA
V: TRBV13
CDR3: CASSVAAGITEAFF
DNA: TGTGCCAGCAGTGTAGCGGCAGGGATCACTGAAGCTTTCTTT

J: TRBJ2-3
D: TRBD2
size: once
V: TRBV27
CDR3: CASSFRWTSGVTDTQYF
DNA: TGTGCCAGCAGTTTCCGGTGGACTAGCGGGGTCACAGATACGCAGTATTTT

J: TRBJ1-1
D: NA
size: NA
V: TRBV6-5
CDR3: CASSYEGYNTEAFF
DNA: TGTGCCAGCAGTTACGAGGGCTATAACACTGAAGCTTTCTTT

J: TRBJ1-1
D: NA
size: once
V: TRBV20-1
CDR3: CSARSNTEAFF
DNA: TGCAGTGCTAGGAGCAACACTGAAGCTTTCTTT